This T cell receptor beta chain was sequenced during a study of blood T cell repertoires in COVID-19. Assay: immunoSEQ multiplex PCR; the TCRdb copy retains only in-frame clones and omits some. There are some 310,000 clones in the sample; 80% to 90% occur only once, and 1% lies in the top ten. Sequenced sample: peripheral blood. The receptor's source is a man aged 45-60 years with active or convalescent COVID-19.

The CDR3: CASSLYRNNSPLHF. The CDR3 nucleotides are TGTGCCAGCAGTTTATACAGAAATAATTCACCCCTCCACTTT. The rearrangement links TRBV28 to TRBJ1-6; D ambiguous. Germline assignment: CDR1 MDHEN and CDR2 SYDVKM. There are 14 residues in the CDR3. Trimming removed 1 base at V and 5 bases at J, with 6 bases between.